This T cell receptor beta chain emerged from a study of pediatric ulcerative colitis (dated by TCRdb to between 2018 and 2020). Concerning the study at large: Among the ulcerative colitis patients, about seven had pancolitis and two had left-sided colitis, and histology in every patient was consistent with ulcerative colitis. Nine or ten newly diagnosed, treatment-naive pediatric ulcerative colitis patients and a few non-IBD control children each provided paired blood and rectal samples. The Pediatric Ulcerative Colitis Activity Index classified a couple of patients as having mild disease, several as having moderate disease and three as having acute severe colitis. The full study reports these points: A couple of rectal CDR3 clonotypes were detected in all ulcerative colitis patients and were not detected in any of the controls. With only a few individuals, the healthy control group was small. Repertoires were derived from total lymphocyte DNA, so rare subsets such as regulatory T cells may have patterns not reflected. Features of the rectal repertoire distinguished controls, mild-moderate colitis patients and acute severe colitis patients, and in acute severe colitis rectal diversity was lower because of clonal expansions. Compared with controls, ulcerative colitis patients showed significantly higher autologous blood-rectal clonal overlap, a finding that suggests increased T cell trafficking to inflamed tissue. A couple of patients' blood samples yielded substantially fewer templates for technical reasons and were excluded from blood-rectal overlap analysis.

Rearranged CDR3 beta regions were amplified from genomic DNA with multiplex V and J primers using the immunoSEQ TRB Survey service. To keep depth equal across samples, survey-level sequencing depth of up to 500,000 reads per sample was applied. The libraries were purified, combined into pools and sequenced with Illumina technology. As for the original processing: Productive clonality, sample overlap, pairwise scatters, CDR3 beta length, V/D/J gene usage and productiveness were all assessed with the immunoSEQ online tools. Alongside Shannon and Simpson indices, calculated diversity was computed as the number of unique rearrangements divided by total templates, multiplied by 100. For principal component analysis, Z-score normalized data were analyzed with the R prcomp function and the ggbiplot package. Morisita's index was used to quantify the clonal overlap between blood and rectum within each subject. As stored in TCRdb, this immuneACCESS dataset retains in-frame rearrangements with V and J assigned. A fraction of the clones does not appear; measured against another copy, unresolved V genes explain less than half of the discrepancy, and the remainder lacks a known reason. That table is the source of V, J and clone size, and D and trimming were worked out from the DNA. In all, the sample holds about 32,000 clones, and around 82% of those were seen once. 3.5% to 4.5% of the sample rests with the top ten.

As regards this clone: Its recognized antigen is unknown. No base quality information exists; no much larger clone differs at one position.

No immunosuppressive medication had been given to the ulcerative colitis patients before the diagnostic colonoscopy. Blood was sampled at the time of the colonoscopy. The Wizard kit (Promega) was used to extract genomic DNA from both blood and intestinal samples. The TCR was taken from a boy aged 5-17 years with severe ulcerative colitis. Sequencing was carried out using blood.

The encoded CDR3 is CASSDRLAGVGSSYNEQFF. Here is the DNA: TGTGCCAGCAGTGATCGGCTAGCGGGGGTTGGGAGCTCCTACAATGAGCAGTTCTTC. This chain is built from TRBV6-1 and TRBJ2-1; the junction holds 10 bases that match TRBD2. The germline V gene specifies MNHNS as CDR1 and SASEGT as CDR2. Clipping removes 3 bases from V and 0 bases from J, with 11 as the unmatched junction base count. The CDR3 holds 19 amino acids from the cysteine to the phenylalanine. Only the CDR3 DNA stays, 57 bases, in frame from base 1.